This TCR beta chain was sequenced in a study of tumor-infiltrating lymphocytes in localized non-small cell lung cancer. Turning to this clone: Antigen: not known.

Germline CDR1 is SGDLS and CDR2 is YYNGEE. V was trimmed by 0 bases and J by 11 bases, leaving 7 bases between them. The CDR3 is made up of 11 amino acids. Using immunoSEQ multiplex PCR, the repertoire was profiled, and TCRdb retains in-frame clones only, with some absent. The sample has 7,000 or so clones, about 70% seen once. Notes on the study in general: Technical variation could not be separated from intratumor heterogeneity here.

The chain couples TRBV9 to TRBJ2-3; D is unresolved. The sequenced sample consisted of uninvolved lung tissue not adjacent to the tumor. The sequence was obtained from a human donor with non-small cell lung cancer. CDR3 in DNA: TGTGCCAGCAGCGTAGGGCTAGTGCAGTATTTT. Its translation: CASSVGLVQYF.